This record covers a single T cell receptor beta chain. The antigen remains undetermined. This sample stems from a study of blood T cells in healthy people across ages. Study-wide results and limits: CMV status of donors was unknown, possibly confounding expanded clonotype changes.

For the second PCR, which ran for roughly 6 to 12 cycles, a sample-barcoded 5' primer and a J-beta primer mix were used. Every sample gave at least 2.5 million paired-end reads containing CDR3. A single record per CDR3 protein comes from TCRdb applying MiXCR to the 5' RACE reads. The sample has 350,000 to 450,000 distinct CDR3 sequences; 50% to 60% are singletons. The authors drew about 10 milliliters of peripheral blood from each donor. This TCR derives from a man aged 60 to 69 in good health. Sequenced sample: blood.

The CDR3 DNA reads as TGTGCCATCAGTGAGTCCGAAGAGACCCAGTACTTC. Its translation is CAISESEETQYF. This chain connects TRBV10-3 to TRBJ2-5; D gene unclear. Trimming pared 0 bases from V and 3 bases from J, leaving 2 bases between. The CDR3 spans 12 residues. From germline, CDR1 is ENHRY and CDR2 SYGVKD.